The next 5 T cell receptor beta chains were all read from a single sample in a study of T-cell memory formation after mild COVID-19. Using its own MiXCR run on the 5' RACE reads, TCRdb lists one record per CDR3 protein. The table shows 100,000 to 150,000 distinct CDR3 sequences, with about 6.5% occurring only once. Sample: PBMCs or a T cell subset sorted from them (not recorded which). These receptors all stem from an adult woman who had mild COVID-19 (a few samples of this study predate the infection). Cell type and time point are not known.

This clonotype appeared a few times. The V gene is TRBV5-6, the J gene TRBJ2-3; perhaps TRBD2 as D (6 bases). Germline V CDR1 and CDR2: SGHDT, YYEEEE. The V end lost 0 bases, the J end lost 2 bases, and 10 bases lay between the germline ends. This CDR3 has 15 residues. CDR3 coding DNA: TGTGCCAGCAGCTTGGTCCTAGCGAACACAGATACGCAGTATTTT. It yields the protein CASSLVLANTDTQYF.

In its sample, this clonotype was seen many times. This chain joins TRBV24-1 and TRBJ2-7; 15 nucleotides agree with TRBD2. The CDR3 is 15 residues long. Germline V gives CDR1 KGHDR, CDR2 SFDVKD. Trimming removed 5 bases from V and 4 bases from J; junction bases left unmatched: 2. CDR3 DNA sequence: TGTGCCACCAGTGTCGGGACTAGCGGGAGGTACGAGCAGTACTTC. Translated: CATSVGTSGRYEQYF.

Ten or more counts support this clonotype. This chain uses TRBV3-1 with TRBJ2-3; no firm D call. There are 11 residues in the CDR3. Germline values: CDR1 LGHDT, CDR2 YNNKEL (reference sequence). Trimming took off 0 bases at V and 5 bases at J, with 0 bases between the two ends. Here the CDR3 DNA reads TGTGCCAGCAGCCAAGAAGATACGCAGTATTTT. This gives the protein CASSQEDTQYF.

This clonotype was observed a handful of times. This rearrangement joins TRBV6-5 to TRBJ1-3; possible D gene TRBD1, 5 bases. V was clipped by 0 bases and J by 0 bases, with 18 bases between them. Germline CDR1 MNHEY, CDR2 SVGAGI. This CDR3 has 19 amino acids. The DNA of the CDR3 is TGTGCCAGCAGTTACTCTGCCATCGGGACGGCAAGCTCTGGAAACACCATATATTTT. It is translated as CASSYSAIGTASSGNTIYF.

A few counts support this clonotype. The V and J genes are TRBV27 and TRBJ1-2; 10 nucleotides line up with TRBD1. The J segment lost 4 bases and the V segment lost 8 bases, leaving 16 bases of the junction unmatched. CDR1 is MNHEY and CDR2 is SMNVEV in the germline V gene (reference sequence). The CDR3 consists of 17 residues. CDR3 sequence reads: CASLPLSGTGVGYGYTF. The CDR3, as DNA: TGTGCCAGCCTACCACTTAGTGGGACAGGGGTGGGCTATGGCTACACCTTC.